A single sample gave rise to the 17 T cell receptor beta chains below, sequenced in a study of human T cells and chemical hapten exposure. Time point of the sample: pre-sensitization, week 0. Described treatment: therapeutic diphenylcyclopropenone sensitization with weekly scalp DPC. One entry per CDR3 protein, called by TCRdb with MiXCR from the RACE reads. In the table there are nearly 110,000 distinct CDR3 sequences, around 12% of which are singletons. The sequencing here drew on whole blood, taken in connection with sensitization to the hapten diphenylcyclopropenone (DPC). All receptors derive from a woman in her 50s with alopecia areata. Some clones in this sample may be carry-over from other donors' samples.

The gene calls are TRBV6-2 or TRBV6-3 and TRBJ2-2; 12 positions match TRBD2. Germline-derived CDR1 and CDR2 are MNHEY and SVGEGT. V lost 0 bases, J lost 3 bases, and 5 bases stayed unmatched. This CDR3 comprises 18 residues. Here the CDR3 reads CASSYSPGLAGYTGELFF. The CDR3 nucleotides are TGTGCCAGCAGTTACTCCCCTGGACTAGCGGGGTACACCGGGGAGCTGTTTTTT.

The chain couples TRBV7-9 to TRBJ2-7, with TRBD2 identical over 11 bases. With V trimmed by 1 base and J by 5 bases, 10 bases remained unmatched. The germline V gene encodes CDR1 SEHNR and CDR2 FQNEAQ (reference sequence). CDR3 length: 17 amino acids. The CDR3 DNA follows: TGTGCCAGCAGCTTAGTGGCGGGACTAGCGGACGGGGACGAGCAGTACTTC. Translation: CASSLVAGLADGDEQYF.

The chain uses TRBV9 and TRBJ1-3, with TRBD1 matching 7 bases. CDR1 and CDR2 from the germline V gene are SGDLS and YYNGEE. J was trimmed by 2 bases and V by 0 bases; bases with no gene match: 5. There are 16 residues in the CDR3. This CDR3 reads CASSVATTGPGNTIYF. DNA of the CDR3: TGTGCCAGCAGCGTAGCTACGACAGGGCCTGGAAACACCATATATTTT. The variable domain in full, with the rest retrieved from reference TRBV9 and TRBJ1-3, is DSGVTQTPKHLITATGQRVTLRCSPRSGDLSVYWYQQSLDQGLQFLIQYYNGEERAKGNILERFSAQQFPDLHSELNLSSLELGDSALYFCASSVATTGPGNTIYFGEGSWLTVV.

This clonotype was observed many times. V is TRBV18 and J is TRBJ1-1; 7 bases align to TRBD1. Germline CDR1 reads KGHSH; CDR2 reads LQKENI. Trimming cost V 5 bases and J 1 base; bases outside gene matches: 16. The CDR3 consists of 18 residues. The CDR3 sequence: CASSARTDRIGKNTEAFF. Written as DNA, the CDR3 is TGTGCCAGCTCAGCCAGAACGGACAGGATCGGGAAGAACACTGAAGCTTTCTTT.

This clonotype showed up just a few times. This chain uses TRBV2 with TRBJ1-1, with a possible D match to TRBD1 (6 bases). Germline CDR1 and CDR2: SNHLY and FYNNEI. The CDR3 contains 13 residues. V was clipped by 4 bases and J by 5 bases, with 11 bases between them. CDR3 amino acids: CASSGQVVTEAFF. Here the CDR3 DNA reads TGTGCCAGCAGTGGACAGGTTGTTACTGAAGCTTTCTTT.

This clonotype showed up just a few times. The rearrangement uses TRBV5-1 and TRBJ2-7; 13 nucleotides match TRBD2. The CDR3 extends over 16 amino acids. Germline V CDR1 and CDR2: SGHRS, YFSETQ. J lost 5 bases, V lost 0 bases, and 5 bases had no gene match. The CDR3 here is CASSLDTGLAGHEQYF. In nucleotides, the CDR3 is TGCGCCAGCAGCTTGGACACGGGACTAGCGGGACACGAGCAGTACTTC.

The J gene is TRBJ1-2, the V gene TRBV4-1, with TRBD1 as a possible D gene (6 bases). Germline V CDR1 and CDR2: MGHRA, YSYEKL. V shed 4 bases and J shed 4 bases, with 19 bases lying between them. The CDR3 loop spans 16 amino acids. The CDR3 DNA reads TGCGCCAGCAGCCCTGCACAGGGAGCTCTATCCTATGGCTACACCTTC. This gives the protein CASSPAQGALSYGYTF.

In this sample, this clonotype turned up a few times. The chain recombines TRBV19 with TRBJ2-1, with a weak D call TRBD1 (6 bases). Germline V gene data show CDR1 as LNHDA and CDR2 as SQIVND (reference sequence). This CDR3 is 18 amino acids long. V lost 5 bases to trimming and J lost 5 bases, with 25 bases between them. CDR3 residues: CASSPTGLTAQSHNEQFF. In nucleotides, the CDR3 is TGTGCCAGTAGTCCAACAGGGCTGACAGCCCAGAGCCACAATGAGCAGTTCTTC.

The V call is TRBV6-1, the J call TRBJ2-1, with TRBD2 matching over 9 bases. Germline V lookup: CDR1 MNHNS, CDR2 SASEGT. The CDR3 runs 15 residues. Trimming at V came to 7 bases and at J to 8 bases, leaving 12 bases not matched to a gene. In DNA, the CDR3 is TGTGCCAGCAACTCCGGGACTAGCCTCGCCTATGAGCAGTTCTTC. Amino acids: CASNSGTSLAYEQFF.

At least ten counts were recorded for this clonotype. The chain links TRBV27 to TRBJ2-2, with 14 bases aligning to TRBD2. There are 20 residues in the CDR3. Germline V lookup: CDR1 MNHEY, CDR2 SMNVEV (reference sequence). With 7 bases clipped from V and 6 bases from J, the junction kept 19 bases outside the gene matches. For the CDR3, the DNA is TGTGCCAGCACCCTCCGAGCCAGGGGACTAGCGGGAGTGGGTGCCGGGGAGCTGTTTTTT. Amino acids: CASTLRARGLAGVGAGELFF.

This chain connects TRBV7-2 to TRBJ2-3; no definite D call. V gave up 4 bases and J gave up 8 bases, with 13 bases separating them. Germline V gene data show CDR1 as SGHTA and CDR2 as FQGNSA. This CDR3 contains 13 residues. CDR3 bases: TGTGCCAGCAGCTCCGCCGGATCGCTTACGCAGTATTTT. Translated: CASSSAGSLTQYF.

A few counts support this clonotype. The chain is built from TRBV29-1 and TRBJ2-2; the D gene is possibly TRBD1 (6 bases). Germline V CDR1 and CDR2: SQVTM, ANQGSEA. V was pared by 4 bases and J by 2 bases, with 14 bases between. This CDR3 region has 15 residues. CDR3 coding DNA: TGCAGCGTTGGAATAGGGGGTAGCAACACCGGGGAGCTGTTTTTT. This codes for CSVGIGGSNTGELFF.

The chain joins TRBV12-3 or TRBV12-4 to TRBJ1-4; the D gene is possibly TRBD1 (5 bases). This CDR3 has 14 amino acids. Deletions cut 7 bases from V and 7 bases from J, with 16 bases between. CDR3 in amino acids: CASTDSFGGEKLFF. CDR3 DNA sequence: TGTGCCAGCACCGACAGCTTCGGAGGTGAAAAACTGTTTTTT.

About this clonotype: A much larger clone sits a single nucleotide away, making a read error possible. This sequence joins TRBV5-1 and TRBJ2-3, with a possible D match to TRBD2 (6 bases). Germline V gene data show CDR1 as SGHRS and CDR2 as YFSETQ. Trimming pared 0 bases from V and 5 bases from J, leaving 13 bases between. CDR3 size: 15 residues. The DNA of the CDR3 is TGCGCCAGCAGCTTGGATGCGGGATCCGGAGATACGCAGTATTTT. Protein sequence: CASSLDAGSGDTQYF.

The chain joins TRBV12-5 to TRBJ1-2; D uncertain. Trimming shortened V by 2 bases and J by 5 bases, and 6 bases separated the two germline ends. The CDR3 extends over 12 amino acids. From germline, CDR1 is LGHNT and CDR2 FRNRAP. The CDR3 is CASGLTPYGYTF. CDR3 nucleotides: TGTGCTAGTGGTTTGACCCCATATGGCTACACCTTC.

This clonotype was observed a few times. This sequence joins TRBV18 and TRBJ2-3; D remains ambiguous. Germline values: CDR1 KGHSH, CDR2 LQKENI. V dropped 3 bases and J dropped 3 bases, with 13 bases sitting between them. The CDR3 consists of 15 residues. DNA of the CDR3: TGTGCCAGCTCACCCGGCGCAGAATTTACAGATACGCAGTATTTT. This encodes CASSPGAEFTDTQYF. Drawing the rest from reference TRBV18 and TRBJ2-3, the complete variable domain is NAGVMQNPRHLVRRRGQEARLRCSPMKGHSHVYWYRQLPEEGLKFMVYLQKENIIDESGMPKERFSAEFPKEGPSILRIQQVVRGDSAAYFCASSPGAEFTDTQYFGPGTRLTVL.

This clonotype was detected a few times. In DNA, the CDR3 is TGTGCCAGCAGCTTGGACGGGGGGCCCTACAATGAGCAGTTCTTC. It yields the protein CASSLDGGPYNEQFF. This chain uses TRBV5-4 with TRBJ2-1; weak D call: TRBD2 (7 bases). The V and J ends lost 0 bases and 2 bases respectively, with 9 bases between them. The germline V gene has CDR1 SGHNT and CDR2 YYREEE (reference sequence). The CDR3 has 15 amino acids.